The present T cell receptor beta chain was sequenced within a study of cytomegalovirus exposure and HLA in healthy donors. General study points: A later analysis appeared to link common viral pathogens to several of the most significant clusters. CMV antigen specificity of a few CMV-associated chains was confirmed in vitro.

Per germline, CDR1 SGHNT and CDR2 YYREEE (reference sequence). Losses at the gene ends were 3 bases for V and 5 bases for J; bases not matched to a gene: 3. This CDR3 contains 16 residues. The PCR was carried out with 60 Vbeta primers and 13 Jbeta primers. Some clones are missing from TCRdb's copy, which holds only in-frame ones; the method was immunoSEQ multiplex PCR. Here the sample spans more than 85,000 clones, around 75% being singletons. This clone was seen only a few times. Its antigen is currently unknown. This sequence joins TRBV5-4 and TRBJ2-1; 15 nucleotides match TRBD2. This clonotype was obtained from a man aged 25 to 45 in good health and CMV-seronegative. Material: PBMCs. The CDR3 loop reads CASSWTSGGENNEQFF. The DNA for the CDR3 is TGTGCCAGCAGCTGGACTAGCGGGGGGGAAAACAATGAGCAGTTCTTC.